The rows below give T cell receptor beta chains drawn from one sample of a study of T cells in Graves' hyperthyroidism and ophthalmopathy. TCRdb called the multiplex PCR reads again in MiXCR, with one record for every CDR3 protein. The top ten clones hold about 12% of a sample with 500,000 to 650,000 distinct CDR3 sequences, about 14% of them seen once. Sample: blood. These receptors all stem from a woman between 50 and 59 years old with Graves' ophthalmopathy. The CDR3 runs from the conserved cysteine through the conserved F or W. Fields, in order: J gene, D gene, clone size, V gene, CDR3 protein, CDR3 DNA. A D gene is named only where the DNA matches it firmly. Some rows have no size entry. The others give once, few or many, or a class for an expanded clone.

>TRBJ2-1|TRBD1|many|TRBV11-3
CASSSTRGSRDEQFF
TGTGCCAGCAGCTCGACCAGGGGGAGCAGGGATGAGCAGTTCTTC
>TRBJ1-1|.|many|TRBV18
CASSPKQKTTNTEAFF
TGTGCCAGCTCACCGAAGCAGAAGACTACGAACACTGAAGCTTTCTTT
>TRBJ2-7|TRBD2|few|TRBV6-1
CASTTLAGTRVSYEQYF
TGTGCCAGCACTACCCTAGCGGGGACACGAGTATCCTACGAGCAGTACTTC
>TRBJ1-2|.|many|TRBV5-6
CASSLGYGAGNGYTF
TGTGCCAGCAGCTTGGGATATGGGGCTGGAAATGGCTACACCTTC
>TRBJ2-5|.|many|TRBV3-1
CASSQLTGIRYF
TGTGCCAGCAGCCAGCTGACGGGGATTCGATACTTC
>TRBJ2-1|TRBD2|.|TRBV19
CASSVRGLADGYNEQFF
TGTGCCAGTAGTGTACGGGGACTAGCGGACGGCTACAATGAGCAGTTCTTC
>TRBJ2-7|.|few|TRBV6-6
CASSYQAYEQYF
TGTGCCAGCAGTTACCAAGCCTACGAGCAGTACTTC
>TRBJ2-1|.|many|TRBV20-1
CSARGRGNYNEQFF
TGCAGTGCTAGAGGAAGAGGAAACTACAATGAGCAGTTCTTC
>TRBJ2-1|.|.|TRBV20-1
CSLADNEQFF
TGCAGTCTAGCAGACAATGAGCAGTTCTTC
>TRBJ2-1|TRBD2|few|TRBV5-1
CASSGGTSGRANEQFF
TGCGCCAGCAGCGGGGGGACTAGCGGGAGAGCAAATGAGCAGTTCTTC
>TRBJ2-7|.|few|TRBV29-1
CSVGDGQTYEQYF
TGCAGCGTTGGGGACGGACAGACCTACGAGCAGTACTTC